The rows below give T cell receptor beta chains drawn from one sample of a study of neurological immune-mediated disorders. TCRdb re-derived calls from the 5' RACE reads in MiXCR, one entry per CDR3 protein. The sample lists tens of thousands of distinct CDR3 sequences; 17% were seen once. The sequenced sample was PBMCs. Every receptor here comes from a woman in her forties in good health. CDR3s leave out the opening cysteine and the closing phenylalanine or tryptophan.

TRBV7-9,TSSWYDTEAF
TRBV14,ASSQVQGGTIY
TRBV5-1,ASSFDGSLYYGYT
TRBV7-8,ASSPGYLSNNTDTQY
TRBV3-1,ASSQGNGPYEQY
TRBV30,AWSLGYEQY
TRBV20-1,SAPLETQY
TRBV4-3,ASSQGGSNYGYT
TRBV4-3,ASSQVPGGGTEAF
TRBV4-2,ASSQGRTTEAF
TRBV12-3/TRBV12-4,ASNPVNRANTGELF
TRBV20-1,SAGRGGLTDTQY
TRBV7-2,ASSLVGAGATDTQY
TRBV2,AIPLQDRHYNEQF
TRBV6-2/TRBV6-3,ASSYIIGGGYNEQF
TRBV5-1,ASSGVASGANVLT
TRBV15,ATSTGTSETDTQY
TRBV20-1,SAARTGDGALH
TRBV9,ASSPDPTGELF
TRBV5-1,ASSLAPGDGYT
TRBV15,ATSRAPSGEGETQY
TRBV5-1,ASSSIAGATDTQY
TRBV9,ASSVGSEETQY
TRBV6-5,ASSYSTSGGSDTQY
TRBV4-3,ASSQDSRAYVKQY
TRBV12-3/TRBV12-4,ASSLGSVNQPQH
TRBV29-1,SVVSGGSYGYT
TRBV20-1,SAEVAVGRF
TRBV15,ATSRDPLAGGARSYT
TRBV12-3/TRBV12-4,ASRQGNTGNTIY
TRBV5-1,ASSQDSTNYGYT
TRBV7-8,ASSRSATNRILLY
TRBV10-2,ASREPGYEQY
TRBV6-4,ASSEQLEGGANVLT
TRBV5-6,ASSFTGTGGSEQY
TRBV7-8,ASSLRGLTGNTIY
TRBV6-2/TRBV6-3,ASSYFGQGDTEAF
TRBV5-6,ASQRPGQGWYEQF
TRBV4-3,ASSQDFQGGLGTEAF
TRBV7-8,ASSLVGQATPIYGYT
TRBV18,ASSQGDRDQPQH
TRBV7-2,ASSLDPRIESSYNSPLH
TRBV20-1,SARAGTSSYNEQF
TRBV20-1,SADPGTSGTDTQY
TRBV6-2/TRBV6-3,ASSHHPGLAGRSTDTQY
TRBV20-1,SARRGRETQY
TRBV27,ASQLTGGENTEAF
TRBV7-2,ASSQRDEQF
TRBV20-1,SARDEQRGASTGGYT
TRBV20-1,SAPLPGANVLT
TRBV7-2,ASSFVQIYEQY
TRBV7-6,ASSLERGAQY
TRBV6-2/TRBV6-3,ASTGTSRAYNEQF
TRBV12-3/TRBV12-4,ASSSTVGETQY